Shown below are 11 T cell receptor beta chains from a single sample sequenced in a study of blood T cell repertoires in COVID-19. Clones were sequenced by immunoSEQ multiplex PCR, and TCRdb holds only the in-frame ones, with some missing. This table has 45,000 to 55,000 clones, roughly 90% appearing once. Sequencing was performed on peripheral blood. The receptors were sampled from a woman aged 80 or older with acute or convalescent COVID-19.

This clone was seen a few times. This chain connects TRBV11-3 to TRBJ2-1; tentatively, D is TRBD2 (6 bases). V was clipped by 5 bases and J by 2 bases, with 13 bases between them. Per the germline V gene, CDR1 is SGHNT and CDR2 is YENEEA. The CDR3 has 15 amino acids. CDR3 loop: CASSAEAGPYNEQFF. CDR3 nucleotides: TGTGCCAGCAGCGCAGAAGCGGGTCCCTACAATGAGCAGTTCTTC.

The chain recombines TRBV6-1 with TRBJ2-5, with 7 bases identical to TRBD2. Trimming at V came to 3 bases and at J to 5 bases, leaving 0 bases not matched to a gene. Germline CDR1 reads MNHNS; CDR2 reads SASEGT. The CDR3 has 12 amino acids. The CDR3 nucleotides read TGTGCCAGCAGTGAGGGGGGGGAGACCCAGTACTTC. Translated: CASSEGGETQYF.

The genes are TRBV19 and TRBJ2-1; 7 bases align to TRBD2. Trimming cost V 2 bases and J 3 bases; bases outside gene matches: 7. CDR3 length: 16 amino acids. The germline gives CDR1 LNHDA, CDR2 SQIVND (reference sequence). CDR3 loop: CASSILRDYLYNEQFF. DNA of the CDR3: TGTGCCAGTAGTATACTCCGGGACTACCTCTACAATGAGCAGTTCTTC.

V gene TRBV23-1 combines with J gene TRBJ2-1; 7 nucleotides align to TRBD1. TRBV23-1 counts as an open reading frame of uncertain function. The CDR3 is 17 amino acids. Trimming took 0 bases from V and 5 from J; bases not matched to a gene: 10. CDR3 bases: TGCGCCAGCAGTCAATCGGGGGACGGGACAGCAGACAATGAGCAGTTCTTC. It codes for CASSQSGDGTADNEQFF.

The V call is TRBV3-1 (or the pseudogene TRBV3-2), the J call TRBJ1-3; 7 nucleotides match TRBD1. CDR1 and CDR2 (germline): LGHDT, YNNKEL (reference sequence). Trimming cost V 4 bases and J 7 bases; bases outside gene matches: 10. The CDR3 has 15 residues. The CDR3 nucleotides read TGTGCCAGCAGCCTTTACAGGGGAGGACGGAACACCATATATTTT. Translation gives CASSLYRGGRNTIYF.

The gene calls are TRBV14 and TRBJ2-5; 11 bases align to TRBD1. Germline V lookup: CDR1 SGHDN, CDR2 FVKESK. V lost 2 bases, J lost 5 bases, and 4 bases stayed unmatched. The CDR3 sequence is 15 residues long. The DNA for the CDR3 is TGTGCCAGCAGCCAACTGGACAGGGGGCTGGAGACCCAGTACTTC. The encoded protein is CASSQLDRGLETQYF.

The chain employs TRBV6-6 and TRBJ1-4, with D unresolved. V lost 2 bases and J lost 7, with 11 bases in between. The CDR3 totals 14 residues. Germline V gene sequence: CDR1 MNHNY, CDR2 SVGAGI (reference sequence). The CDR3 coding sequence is TGTGCCAGCAGTTACGGTCTAGAGGGTGAAAAACTGTTTTTT. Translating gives CASSYGLEGEKLFF.

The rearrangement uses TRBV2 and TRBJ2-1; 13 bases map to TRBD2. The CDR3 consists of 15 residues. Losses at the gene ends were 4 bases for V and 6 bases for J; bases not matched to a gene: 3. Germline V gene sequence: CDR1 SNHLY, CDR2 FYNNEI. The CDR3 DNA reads TGTGCCAGCAGTGGTGGACTAGCGGGGGCCAATGAGCAGTTCTTC. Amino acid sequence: CASSGGLAGANEQFF.

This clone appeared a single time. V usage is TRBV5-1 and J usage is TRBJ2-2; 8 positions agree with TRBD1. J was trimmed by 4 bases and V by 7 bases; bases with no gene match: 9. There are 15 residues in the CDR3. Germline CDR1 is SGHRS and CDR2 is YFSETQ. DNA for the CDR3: TGCGCCAGCTCAGCGGGCCAGGGGGCCACCGGGGAGCTGTTTTTT. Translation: CASSAGQGATGELFF.

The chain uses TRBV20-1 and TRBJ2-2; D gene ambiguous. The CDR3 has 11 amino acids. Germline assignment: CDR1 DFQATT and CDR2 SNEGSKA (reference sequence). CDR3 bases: TGCAGCCAGGATGTAGCCGGGGAGCTGTTTTTT. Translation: CSQDVAGELFF.

CDR3 sequence: CAWSEFQFYEQYF. CDR3 bases: TGTGCCTGGAGTGAGTTTCAGTTTTACGAGCAGTACTTC. The chain combines TRBV30 with TRBJ2-7, with D unclear. The germline V and J ends were trimmed by 1 base and 4 bases, with 11 bases remaining between them. From germline, CDR1 is GTSNPN and CDR2 SVGIG (reference sequence). The CDR3 covers 13 residues.